The clone carrying this TCR beta chain was observed a handful of times. The antigen is unknown. Method: immunoSEQ multiplex PCR; TCRdb's copy keeps in-frame clones and lacks some. The sample consists of roughly 1,400 clones, approximately 26% of them appearing once. The data derive from a study of T cells in localized non-small cell lung cancer. The J segment lost 5 bases and the V segment lost 5 bases, leaving 7 bases of the junction unmatched. The germline V gene encodes CDR1 SGHNT and CDR2 YENEEA. The CDR3 runs to 15 residues. General study results and limits: Heterogeneity within the tumor remains possible, as just one region underwent sequencing. Adjacent uninvolved lung had the highest clonality, suggesting focused antigen responses.

The TCR was taken from a woman aged 35-70 years with stage II lung adenocarcinoma. Sequencing used lung tumor tissue, obtained before any cancer treatment. The chain employs TRBV11-3 and TRBJ2-1, with 9 bases matching TRBD2. The CDR3 bases are TGTGCCAGCAGCCTCCCGGGACTAGCAGACAATGAGCAGTTCTTC. Its translation: CASSLPGLADNEQFF.